This T cell receptor (beta chain) is drawn from a study of cytomegalovirus exposure and HLA in healthy donors. The protocol was immunoSEQ multiplex PCR, while the TCRdb copy is restricted to in-frame clones and leaves out a portion. The sample yields approximately 230,000 clones, about 90% seen once. About this clone itself: Antigen: not known.

Study results and caveats: Rarity held for most TCR sequences, but there were some public TCRs that occurred in many donors. First-cohort TCR clusters tended to co-occur in the roughly 130 validation repertoires, a later analysis found.

V shed 4 bases and J shed 2 bases, with 14 bases lying between them. The CDR3 spans 16 residues. CDR1 SGHVS and CDR2 FQNEAQ come from the germline V gene. The sequenced material came from PBMCs. This rearrangement joins TRBV7-8 to TRBJ1-4, with a weak D call TRBD1 (5 bases). This sequence originates from a man between 18 and 29 years old in good health and CMV-seropositive. CDR3 sequence: CASSSEGASTNEKLFF. CDR3 in DNA: TGTGCCAGCAGCTCCGAAGGGGCATCGACTAATGAAAAACTGTTTTTT.